What follows are 20 T cell receptor beta chains derived from one specimen sequenced in a study of Ad26.COV2.S vaccination and SARS-CoV-2 variants. Using immunoSEQ multiplex PCR, the repertoire was profiled, and TCRdb retains in-frame clones only, with some absent. This table has some 390,000 clones, approximately 89% appearing once. Treatment in this sample: roughly 18 received Ad26.COV2.S at low or high dose, single or two shots; a few received placebo; per-sample allocation not given. Collection of the samples took place on day 63 after the first injection of vaccine or placebo. The specimen was peripheral blood, collected in a trial of Ad26.COV2.S vaccine versus placebo. These receptors came from a person between 18 and 59 years old who received the Ad26.COV2.S COVID-19 vaccine or a placebo.

The chain employs TRBV7-3 and TRBJ1-1; D is unresolved. This CDR3 is 15 amino acids long. Germline assignment: CDR1 SGHTA and CDR2 FQGTGA. V was cut by 1 base and J by 1 base, with 10 bases left in between. CDR3 sequence reads: CASSLRPGGNTEAFF. CDR3 bases: TGTGCCAGCAGCTTAAGGCCAGGAGGGAACACTGAAGCTTTCTTT.

This clone was seen more than once but under ten times. The chain links TRBV3-1 (or the pseudogene TRBV3-2) to TRBJ2-7; possible D gene TRBD2, 6 bases. The CDR3 extends over 14 amino acids. CDR1 and CDR2 (germline): LGHDT, YNNKEL (reference sequence). Trimming stripped 1 base from V and 2 bases from J, with 9 bases between. The CDR3 region is CASSQGRLAYEQYF. For the CDR3, the DNA is TGTGCCAGCAGCCAAGGGAGACTAGCCTACGAGCAGTACTTC.

V usage is TRBV10-3 and J usage is TRBJ2-7, with a tentative D call TRBD2 (6 bases). Trimming took 8 bases from V and 6 from J, leaving 14 bases between them. The CDR3 has 12 residues. Per the germline V gene, CDR1 is ENHRY and CDR2 is SYGVKD. The CDR3 DNA reads TGTGCCATCGTGGGACCCGGGGGCGAGCAGTACTTC. Translated, it gives CAIVGPGGEQYF.

This clone was observed a single time. The V gene is TRBV19, the J gene TRBJ1-1; no firm D call. Deletions cut 3 bases from V and 1 base from J, with 15 bases between. Germline-derived CDR1 and CDR2 are LNHDA and SQIVND (reference sequence). The CDR3 is 16 amino acids. CDR3 residues: CASSIQIARGNTEAFF. The CDR3 bases are TGTGCCAGTAGTATCCAGATAGCCCGGGGGAACACTGAAGCTTTCTTT.

The chain is built from TRBV5-5 and TRBJ2-3; either TRBD1 or TRBD2 may fit D (5 bases each). V was pared by 5 bases and J by 2 bases, with 18 bases between. The CDR3 contains 16 residues. CDR1 SGHKS and CDR2 YYEKEE come from the germline V gene (reference sequence). CDR3: CASSYAPGLTTDTQYF. As DNA, the CDR3 is TGTGCCAGCAGTTATGCACCGGGGCTTACCACAGATACGCAGTATTTT.

This clone was detected only once. This chain's CDR3 is CASSPSRGTGANVLTF. DNA of the CDR3: TGTGCCAGCAGCCCCTCACGGGGGACTGGGGCCAACGTCCTGACTTTC. The rearrangement joins TRBV13 to TRBJ2-6; maybe TRBD2 (6 bases). The CDR3 spans 16 residues. Trimming removed 5 bases from V and 2 bases from J, with 13 bases in between. Germline CDR1 and CDR2: PRHDT and FYEKMQ (reference sequence).

The rearrangement links TRBV6-5 to TRBJ1-6; possible D gene TRBD1, 5 bases. Germline lookup yields CDR1 MNHEY and CDR2 SVGAGI. Deletions cut 0 bases from V and 9 bases from J, with 12 bases between. The CDR3 sequence is 15 residues long. The CDR3 reads CASSYSFQGASPLHF. As DNA, the CDR3 is TGTGCCAGCAGTTACTCTTTCCAGGGAGCTTCACCCCTCCACTTT.

The chain couples TRBV19 to TRBJ2-2; D is unclear. The V end was cut by 6 bases, the J end by 6 bases, with 5 bases between. The CDR3 consists of 11 residues. CDR1 and CDR2 (germline): LNHDA, SQIVND (reference sequence). CDR3 coding DNA: TGTGCCAGTAGAGGAGCCGGGGAGCTGTTTTTT. Translating it yields CASRGAGELFF.

The V and J genes are TRBV6-2 or TRBV6-3 and TRBJ2-3, with D perhaps TRBD2 (6 bases). The CDR3 has 15 residues. V was cut by 4 bases and J by 0 bases, with 11 bases left in between. CDR1 is MNHEY and CDR2 is SVGEGT in the germline V gene. The CDR3 bases are TGTGCCAGCAGTTCCGGGGACTTTAGCACAGATACGCAGTATTTT. Protein: CASSSGDFSTDTQYF.

This clone was counted many times. The chain has TRBV5-6 and TRBJ1-1, with D possibly being TRBD1 (6 bases). V shed 4 bases and J shed 2 bases, with 12 bases lying between them. In germline, CDR1 is SGHDT, CDR2 YYEEEE. The CDR3 contains 14 residues. Here the CDR3 reads CASSIYRENTEAFF. For the CDR3, the DNA is TGTGCCAGCAGCATATACAGGGAAAACACTGAAGCTTTCTTT.

The chain employs TRBV19 and TRBJ2-1; possibly TRBD1 for D (6 bases). Trimming shortened V by 10 bases and J by 8 bases, and 15 bases separated the two germline ends. The germline V gene has CDR1 LNHDA and CDR2 SQIVND (reference sequence). CDR3 size: 12 residues. This CDR3 reads CAKGGRGHEQFF. CDR3 DNA: TGTGCCAAAGGCGGCAGGGGACATGAGCAGTTCTTC.

The J gene is TRBJ2-1, the V gene TRBV18; the D gene is possibly TRBD1 (5 bases). The CDR3 sequence is 13 residues long. V shed 4 bases and J shed 9 bases, with 13 bases lying between them. Germline V CDR1 and CDR2: KGHSH, LQKENI. The CDR3 loop is CASSLQGTREQFF. CDR3 DNA sequence: TGTGCCAGCTCACTTCAGGGTACGCGTGAGCAGTTCTTC. Looking up the rest from reference TRBV18 and TRBJ2-1 gives the full variable domain: NAGVMQNPRHLVRRRGQEARLRCSPMKGHSHVYWYRQLPEEGLKFMVYLQKENIIDESGMPKERFSAEFPKEGPSILRIQQVVRGDSAAYFCASSLQGTREQFFGPGTRLTVL.

The chain employs TRBV9 and TRBJ2-1; TRBD2 is a possible D gene (5 bases). Germline V gene lookup returns CDR1 SGDLS and CDR2 YYNGEE. CDR3 length equals 17 residues. V shed 4 bases and J shed 0 bases, with 17 bases lying between them. CDR3 in DNA: TGTGCCAGCAGCCCCCGTCAACCGGAGGCCTCCTACAATGAGCAGTTCTTC. It codes for CASSPRQPEASYNEQFF.

V is TRBV9 and J is TRBJ2-2; 9 positions agree with TRBD2. With V trimmed by 5 bases and J by 4 bases, 0 bases remained unmatched. Germline CDR1 SGDLS, CDR2 YYNGEE. The CDR3 is 13 amino acids. The CDR3 sequence: CASRREGTGELFF. The DNA of the CDR3 is TGTGCCAGCAGGCGGGAGGGCACCGGGGAGCTGTTTTTT.

The V and J genes are TRBV2 and TRBJ2-1; a weak D match, TRBD2 (5 bases). Trimming stripped 8 bases from V and 13 bases from J, with 6 bases between. This CDR3 region has 8 residues. Looked up from germline, CDR1 is SNHLY and CDR2 is FYNNEI. This CDR3 reads CASGRQFF. Here the CDR3 DNA reads TGTGCCAGCGGGAGACAGTTCTTC.

This chain connects TRBV29-1 to TRBJ2-1, with 7 bases aligning to TRBD2. The J segment lost 7 bases and the V segment lost 7 bases, leaving 13 bases of the junction unmatched. Germline V lookup: CDR1 SQVTM, CDR2 ANQGSEA. The CDR3 is 14 residues long. CDR3 in amino acids: CSAALLGGPNEQFF. CDR3 sequence (DNA): TGCAGCGCCGCTTTGTTGGGAGGGCCAAATGAGCAGTTCTTC.

This chain links TRBV28 with TRBJ2-1; 7 nucleotides match TRBD2. J was trimmed by 0 bases and V by 7 bases; bases with no gene match: 6. The CDR3 consists of 15 residues. Germline V gene sequence: CDR1 MDHEN, CDR2 SYDVKM. The CDR3 here is CASKTGLSSYNEQFF. DNA of the CDR3: TGTGCCAGCAAGACGGGACTAAGCTCCTACAATGAGCAGTTCTTC.

The chain carries TRBV5-5 and TRBJ2-7; 11 bases match TRBD1. This CDR3 contains 15 residues. From germline, CDR1 is SGHKS and CDR2 YYEKEE (reference sequence). Unmatched junction bases numbered 5, after V lost 2 bases and J lost 4 bases. Written as DNA, the CDR3 is TGTGCCAGCAGCTTAGGACAGGGGGCAATTTACGAGCAGTACTTC. It codes for CASSLGQGAIYEQYF.

The CDR3 DNA sequence: TGTGCCAGCAGCCAGGTAACGGGCTCCTCCTACAATGAGCAGTTCTTC. It encodes CASSQVTGSSYNEQFF. The gene calls are TRBV7-6 and TRBJ2-1; D is unclear. Germline CDR1 reads SGHVS; CDR2 reads FNYEAQ. V was cut by 5 bases and J by 0 bases, with 14 bases left in between. CDR3 length: 16 amino acids.

V gene TRBV28 combines with J gene TRBJ2-7; maybe TRBD1 (6 bases). The CDR3 runs 13 residues. V lost 6 bases, J lost 4 bases, and 13 bases lay in between. Per the germline V gene, CDR1 is MDHEN and CDR2 is SYDVKM. CDR3 DNA sequence: TGTGCCAGCAGATCACAGGGTTTGTACGAGCAGTACTTC. Translation gives CASRSQGLYEQYF.